The 13 T cell receptor beta chains reported below all come from one sample, sequenced in a study of cytomegalovirus exposure and HLA in healthy donors. PCR employed 60 Vbeta and 13 Jbeta primers. The assay was immunoSEQ multiplex PCR, and TCRdb's table has in-frame clones only and misses some. Of about 160,000 clones in the sample, roughly 70% were seen once. Sequenced input: PBMCs. The receptors were gathered from a young woman in good health and CMV-seronegative.

The chain uses TRBV6-1 and TRBJ2-7; possibly TRBD2 for D (5 bases). The germline gives CDR1 MNHNS, CDR2 SASEGT. Trimming removed 5 bases at V and 0 bases at J, with 11 bases between. The CDR3 has 14 residues. The CDR3: CASSQTGSSYEQYF. The CDR3 DNA sequence: TGTGCCAGCAGTCAGACGGGGAGCTCCTACGAGCAGTACTTC.

The gene calls are TRBV7-2 and TRBJ1-6, with 9 positions matching TRBD1. V dropped 5 bases and J dropped 7; count of bases not matched to a gene: 9. Germline CDR1 is SGHTA and CDR2 is FQGNSA. There are 16 residues in the CDR3. Written as DNA, the CDR3 is TGTGCCAGCAGCCGCAAACAGGGGGCGCAGAATTCACCCCTCCACTTT. Translating gives CASSRKQGAQNSPLHF.

This chain connects TRBV6-5 to TRBJ1-5; D is perhaps TRBD1 (6 bases). The germline V gene encodes CDR1 MNHEY and CDR2 SVGAGI. Trimming left V 5 bases short and J 5 bases short, with 13 bases between. The CDR3 runs 14 residues. CDR3 coding DNA: TGTGCCAGCAGTGCCGGGACACCCCATCAGCCCCAGCATTTT. Translation: CASSAGTPHQPQHF.

The chain employs TRBV30 and TRBJ1-2; D might be TRBD1 (6 bases). This CDR3 spans 14 amino acids. Germline V gene data show CDR1 as GTSNPN and CDR2 as SVGIG (reference sequence). V lost 2 bases to trimming and J lost 7 bases, with 17 bases between them. The CDR3 reads CAWSYAGTYSGYTF. The CDR3, as DNA: TGTGCCTGGAGTTACGCTGGGACATACTCTGGCTACACCTTC.

The chain has TRBV5-8 and TRBJ1-5; a weak D match, TRBD1 (6 bases). The ends were cut back, 4 bases at V and 6 bases at J, with 23 bases in the middle. CDR1 SGHTS and CDR2 YDEGEE come from the germline V gene. The CDR3 loop spans 17 amino acids. The CDR3: CASSPPVLWGRVQPQHF. The CDR3 region has the DNA TGTGCCAGCAGCCCCCCAGTATTGTGGGGGCGAGTTCAGCCCCAGCATTTT.

Remarks on this clone: At one end the junction does not follow the germline gene, possibly because of a read error. This rearrangement joins TRBV7-7 to TRBJ2-7; 8 bases fit TRBD2. CDR3 size: 16 residues. The germline CDR1 and CDR2 sequences are SSHAT and FNYEAQ (reference sequence). The CDR3 protein is CASSPGGGSPSYEQYF. For the CDR3, the DNA is TGTGCTAGCAGCCCGGGCGGGGGGTCCCCTTCCTACGAGCAGTACTTC.

The chain combines TRBV7-3 with TRBJ2-1; D is unclear. There are 15 residues in the CDR3. CDR1 is SGHTA, CDR2 FQGTGA, per germline. V dropped 5 bases and J dropped 0 bases, with 11 bases sitting between them. The CDR3 reads CASSLSTGSYNEQFF. The CDR3 nucleotides read TGTGCCAGCAGCCTTAGCACCGGCTCCTACAATGAGCAGTTCTTC.

The chain combines TRBV10-2 with TRBJ1-1; 7 nucleotides match TRBD1. Germline assignment: CDR1 WSHSY and CDR2 SAAADI. J gave up 12 bases and V 5 bases, and 6 bases lay outside the gene matches. The CDR3 is 11 amino acids. CDR3 coding DNA: TGCGCCAGCAGTTCTGACAGGGCAACTTTCTTT. Translating it yields CASSSDRATFF.

The sample holds a few counts of this clone. This sequence joins TRBV19 and TRBJ1-2; 10 bases line up with TRBD1. CDR1 and CDR2 (germline): LNHDA, SQIVND (reference sequence). This CDR3 has 16 residues. The V segment lost 5 bases and the J segment 1 base; nucleotides outside the gene matches: 7. This CDR3 reads CASSPWTGGNNYGYTF. In DNA form, the CDR3 reads TGTGCCAGTAGTCCCTGGACAGGGGGAAATAACTATGGCTACACCTTC.

The chain has TRBV7-2 and TRBJ2-2; 15 bases align to TRBD2. The V segment lost 5 bases and the J segment 7 bases; nucleotides outside the gene matches: 5. From germline, CDR1 is SGHTA and CDR2 FQGNSA. There are 16 residues in the CDR3. The CDR3 DNA reads TGTGCCAGCAGCCGGACTAGCGGGGGGGCGATCGGGGAGCTGTTTTTT. Residues: CASSRTSGGAIGELFF.

The chain links TRBV9 to TRBJ2-7; 9 nucleotides line up with TRBD1. The CDR3 runs to 14 residues. V gave up 4 bases and J gave up 5 bases; unmatched junction bases: 7. Germline CDR1 is SGDLS and CDR2 is YYNGEE. The CDR3 protein is CASSPGTGQDEQYF. The CDR3 DNA reads as TGTGCCAGCAGCCCAGGGACAGGGCAGGACGAGCAGTACTTC.

The V call is TRBV6-1, the J call TRBJ2-7; TRBD1 agrees at 10 bases. The CDR3 length is 14 residues. Trimming took 5 bases from V and 6 from J; bases not matched to a gene: 7. Per the germline V gene, CDR1 is MNHNS and CDR2 is SASEGT. The CDR3 DNA reads TGTGCCAGCAGTACGACAGGGGGCTTGGTCGAGCAGTACTTC. Its translation is CASSTTGGLVEQYF.

V usage is TRBV11-1 and J usage is TRBJ2-3, with a weak D call TRBD2 (5 bases). The length of the CDR3 is 15 residues. Germline V lookup: CDR1 SGHAT, CDR2 FQDESV (reference sequence). The V end lost 5 bases, the J end lost 2 bases, and 14 bases lay between the germline ends. CDR3 protein: CASSREGQVTDTQYF. The CDR3, as DNA: TGTGCCAGCAGCCGTGAGGGTCAAGTCACAGATACGCAGTATTTT.